These 5 T cell receptor beta chains originate from one sample sequenced in a study of T cell responses to AZD1222 COVID-19 vaccine. This table comes from immunoSEQ multiplex PCR, and its TCRdb copy is limited to in-frame clones, with some not included. Altogether under 150,000 clones are present, roughly nine tenths being singletons, with the ten largest covering approximately 7.5%. The material sequenced was peripheral blood, taken on day 0 of AZD1222 vaccination. All receptors derive from an adult in good health.

This chain links TRBV3-1 (or the pseudogene TRBV3-2) with TRBJ2-1; 12 bases agree with TRBD2. Germline V gene lookup returns CDR1 LGHDT and CDR2 YNNKEL (reference sequence). Germline trimming cut 5 bases from V and 7 bases from J; bases unmatched to any gene: 6. This CDR3 region has 15 residues. The CDR3 DNA is TGTGCCAGCAGCGCAACTAGCGGGAGGAAGAATGAGCAGTTCTTC. Translating gives CASSATSGRKNEQFF.

The J gene is TRBJ2-7, the V gene TRBV27; D may be TRBD2 (5 bases). V was trimmed by 3 bases and J by 4 bases, leaving 10 bases between them. The CDR3 contains 13 residues. Per the germline V gene, CDR1 is MNHEY and CDR2 is SMNVEV (reference sequence). CDR3 coding DNA: TGTGCCAGCAGTTTCGGGGTGGAGTACGAGCAGTACTTC. This sequence encodes CASSFGVEYEQYF.

V and J are TRBV10-3 and TRBJ2-7, with no clear D. CDR1 is ENHRY and CDR2 is SYGVKD in the germline V gene. The CDR3 is 14 amino acids. Trimming took off 0 bases at V and 0 bases at J, with 6 bases between the two ends. In DNA, the CDR3 is TGTGCCATCAGTGAGTCGGAGAGCTCCTACGAGCAGTACTTC. This encodes CAISESESSYEQYF.

The chain couples TRBV28 to TRBJ2-6; D may be TRBD1 (6 bases). The length of the CDR3 is 20 residues. In germline, CDR1 is MDHEN, CDR2 SYDVKM. With 4 bases removed from V and 0 bases from J, the gap between germline ends came to 22 bases. The CDR3 is CASSWTYRRADSSGANVLTF. CDR3 nucleotides: TGTGCCAGCAGTTGGACGTACCGAAGAGCGGACAGCTCTGGGGCCAACGTCCTGACTTTC.

The V call is TRBV7-2, the J call TRBJ1-5, with TRBD1 matching 7 bases. V dropped 2 bases and J dropped 10; count of bases not matched to a gene: 8. Germline V lookup: CDR1 SGHTA, CDR2 FQGNSA. This CDR3 contains 14 residues. The CDR3 spells CASSLPRDSIPQHF. CDR3 coding DNA: TGTGCCAGCAGCTTACCCCGGGACAGTATTCCCCAGCATTTT. Full variable domain (remainder filled in from reference TRBV7-2 and TRBJ1-5): GAGVSQSPSNKVTEKGKDVELRCDPISGHTALYWYRQSLGQGLEFLIYFQGNSAPDKSGLPSDRFSAERTGGSVSTLTIQRTQQEDSAVYLCASSLPRDSIPQHFGDGTRLSIL.